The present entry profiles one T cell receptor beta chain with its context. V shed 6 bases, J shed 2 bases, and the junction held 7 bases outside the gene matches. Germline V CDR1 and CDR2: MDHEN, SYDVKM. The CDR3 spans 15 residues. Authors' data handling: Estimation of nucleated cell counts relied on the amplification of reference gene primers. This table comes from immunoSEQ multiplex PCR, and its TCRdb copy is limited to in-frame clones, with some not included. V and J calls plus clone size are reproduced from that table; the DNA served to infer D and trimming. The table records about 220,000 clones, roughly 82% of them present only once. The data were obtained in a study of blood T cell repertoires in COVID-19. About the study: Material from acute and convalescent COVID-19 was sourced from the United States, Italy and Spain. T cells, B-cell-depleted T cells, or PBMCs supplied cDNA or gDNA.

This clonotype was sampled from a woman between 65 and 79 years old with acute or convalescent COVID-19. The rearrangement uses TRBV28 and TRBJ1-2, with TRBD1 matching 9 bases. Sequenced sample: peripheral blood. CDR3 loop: CASSKSGQGNYGYTF. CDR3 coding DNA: TGTGCCAGCAGCAAATCCGGACAGGGGAACTATGGCTACACCTTC.